The next 2 T cell receptor beta chains were all read from a single sample in a study of T cell changes during pregnancy in multiple sclerosis. TCRdb keeps only in-frame clones here, not all; method: immunoSEQ multiplex PCR. The table shows some 43,000 clones, with roughly 90% occurring only once. Here the sequenced sample was peripheral blood, taken in the first trimester of pregnancy. These receptor sequences come from a female donor in good health, enrolled as a control in a pregnancy study.

This chain joins TRBV4-1 and TRBJ1-3, with 9 bases aligning to TRBD1. Germline lookup yields CDR1 MGHRA and CDR2 YSYEKL. CDR3 length equals 16 residues. V lost 6 bases and J lost 0; bases outside the gene matches: 6. The CDR3 DNA is TGCGCCAGCAGACCCCGGACAGGGGACTCTGGAAACACCATATATTTT. Translation: CASRPRTGDSGNTIYF.

This chain joins TRBV7-2 and TRBJ2-7; TRBD2 matches 10 bases. V gave up 1 base and J gave up 3 bases; unmatched junction bases: 3. Looked up from germline, CDR1 is SGHTA and CDR2 is FQGNSA. The CDR3 runs to 15 residues. The CDR3 sequence is CASSLETSGNYEQYF. CDR3 nucleotide sequence: TGTGCCAGCAGCTTAGAAACTAGCGGGAACTACGAGCAGTACTTC.